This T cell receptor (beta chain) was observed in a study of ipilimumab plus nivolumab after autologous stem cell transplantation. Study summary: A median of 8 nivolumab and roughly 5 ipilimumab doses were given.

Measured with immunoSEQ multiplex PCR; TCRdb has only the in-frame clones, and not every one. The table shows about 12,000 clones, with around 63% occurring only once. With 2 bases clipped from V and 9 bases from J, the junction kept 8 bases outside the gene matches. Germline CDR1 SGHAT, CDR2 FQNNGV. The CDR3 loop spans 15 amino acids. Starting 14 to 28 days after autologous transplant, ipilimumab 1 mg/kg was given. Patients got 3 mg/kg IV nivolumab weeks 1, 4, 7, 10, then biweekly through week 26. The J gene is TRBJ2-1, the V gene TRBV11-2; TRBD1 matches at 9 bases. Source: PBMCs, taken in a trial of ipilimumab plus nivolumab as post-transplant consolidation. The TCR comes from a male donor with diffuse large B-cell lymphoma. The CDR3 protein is CASSLTGTGIGEQFF. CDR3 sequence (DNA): TGTGCCAGCAGCTTAACGGGGACAGGGATCGGTGAGCAGTTCTTC.